This T cell receptor (beta chain) was identified during a study of OX40 agonist ivuxolimab in advanced cancers. For the study at large: Administration of intravenous ivuxolimab to patients occurred every 2 weeks at 0.01 to 10 mg/kg. Notes on the study in general: More expanded clones were found, on average, in CD8+ than in CD4+ T cells.

About this clone itself: Its antigen is unidentified.

Germline CDR1 MDHEN, CDR2 SYDVKM. Trimming shortened V by 6 bases and J by 7 bases, and 13 bases separated the two germline ends. The CDR3 is 12 residues long. The method was immunoSEQ multiplex PCR; TCRdb's version includes in-frame clones alone and lacks a portion of them. The sample includes tens of thousands of clones, approximately 90% of them seen just once. This chain links TRBV28 with TRBJ2-7; D not resolved. The specimen comprised CD4+ or CD8+ T cells sorted from blood, sampled in a trial of the OX40 agonist ivuxolimab. This TCR came from an adult with an advanced solid tumor such as melanoma, head and neck, liver or kidney cancer. The CDR3, as DNA: TGTGCCAGCAGCACAGCCCAAAGGGAGCAGTACTTC. Translating gives CASSTAQREQYF.